Listed here are 4 T cell receptor beta chains from one sample, sequenced in a study of cytomegalovirus exposure and HLA in healthy donors. The PCR used 60 Vbeta and 13 Jbeta primers. Measured with immunoSEQ multiplex PCR; TCRdb has only the in-frame clones, and not every one. The sample shows 90,000 to 150,000 clones, roughly 79% of them seen only once. The sample taken for sequencing was PBMCs. All receptors derive from a woman between 35 and 50 years old in good health and CMV-seronegative.

J is TRBJ1-1 and V is TRBV6-4; D is possibly TRBD1 (5 bases). V was cut by 5 bases and J by 6 bases, with 13 bases left in between. The CDR3 has 13 amino acids. Per the germline V gene, CDR1 is MRHNA and CDR2 is SNTAGT. CDR3 sequence reads: CASSPRGSAEAFF. The CDR3 bases are TGTGCCAGCAGTCCGCGGGGGAGCGCTGAAGCTTTCTTT.

This clone has a single count. The chain joins TRBV5-1 to TRBJ2-5, with D perhaps matching TRBD2 (7 bases). CDR1 and CDR2 from the germline V gene are SGHRS and YFSETQ. There are 13 residues in the CDR3. V shed 7 bases and J shed 5 bases, with 15 bases lying between them. The CDR3 loop reads CASGKGGSETQYF. The CDR3 DNA sequence: TGCGCCAGCGGAAAGGGGGGGTCGGAGACCCAGTACTTC. Full variable domain (remainder filled in from reference TRBV5-1 and TRBJ2-5): KAGVTQTPRYLIKTRGQQVTLSCSPISGHRSVSWYQQTPGQGLQFLFEYFSETQRNKGNFPGRFSGRQFSNSRSEMNVSTLELGDSALYLCASGKGGSETQYFGPGTRLLVL.

This clone came up a few times. The CDR3 DNA follows: TGTGCCAGCAGGGTCTACCCCTCTGGGGCCAACGTCCTGACTTTC. Translating it yields CASRVYPSGANVLTF. The chain is built from TRBV6-1 and TRBJ2-6; no firm D call. Per germline, CDR1 MNHNS and CDR2 SASEGT. CDR3 length: 15 amino acids. V was cut by 6 bases and J by 0 bases, with 9 bases left in between.

The V gene is TRBV6-5, the J gene TRBJ1-1; D remains unclear. Per germline, CDR1 MNHEY and CDR2 SVGAGI. This CDR3 comprises 14 residues. Trimming took off 8 bases at V and 5 bases at J, with 18 bases between the two ends. CDR3 coding DNA: TGTGCCAGCCGGTGGATTTTCGGGAAAACTGAAGCTTTCTTT. Translating gives CASRWIFGKTEAFF.